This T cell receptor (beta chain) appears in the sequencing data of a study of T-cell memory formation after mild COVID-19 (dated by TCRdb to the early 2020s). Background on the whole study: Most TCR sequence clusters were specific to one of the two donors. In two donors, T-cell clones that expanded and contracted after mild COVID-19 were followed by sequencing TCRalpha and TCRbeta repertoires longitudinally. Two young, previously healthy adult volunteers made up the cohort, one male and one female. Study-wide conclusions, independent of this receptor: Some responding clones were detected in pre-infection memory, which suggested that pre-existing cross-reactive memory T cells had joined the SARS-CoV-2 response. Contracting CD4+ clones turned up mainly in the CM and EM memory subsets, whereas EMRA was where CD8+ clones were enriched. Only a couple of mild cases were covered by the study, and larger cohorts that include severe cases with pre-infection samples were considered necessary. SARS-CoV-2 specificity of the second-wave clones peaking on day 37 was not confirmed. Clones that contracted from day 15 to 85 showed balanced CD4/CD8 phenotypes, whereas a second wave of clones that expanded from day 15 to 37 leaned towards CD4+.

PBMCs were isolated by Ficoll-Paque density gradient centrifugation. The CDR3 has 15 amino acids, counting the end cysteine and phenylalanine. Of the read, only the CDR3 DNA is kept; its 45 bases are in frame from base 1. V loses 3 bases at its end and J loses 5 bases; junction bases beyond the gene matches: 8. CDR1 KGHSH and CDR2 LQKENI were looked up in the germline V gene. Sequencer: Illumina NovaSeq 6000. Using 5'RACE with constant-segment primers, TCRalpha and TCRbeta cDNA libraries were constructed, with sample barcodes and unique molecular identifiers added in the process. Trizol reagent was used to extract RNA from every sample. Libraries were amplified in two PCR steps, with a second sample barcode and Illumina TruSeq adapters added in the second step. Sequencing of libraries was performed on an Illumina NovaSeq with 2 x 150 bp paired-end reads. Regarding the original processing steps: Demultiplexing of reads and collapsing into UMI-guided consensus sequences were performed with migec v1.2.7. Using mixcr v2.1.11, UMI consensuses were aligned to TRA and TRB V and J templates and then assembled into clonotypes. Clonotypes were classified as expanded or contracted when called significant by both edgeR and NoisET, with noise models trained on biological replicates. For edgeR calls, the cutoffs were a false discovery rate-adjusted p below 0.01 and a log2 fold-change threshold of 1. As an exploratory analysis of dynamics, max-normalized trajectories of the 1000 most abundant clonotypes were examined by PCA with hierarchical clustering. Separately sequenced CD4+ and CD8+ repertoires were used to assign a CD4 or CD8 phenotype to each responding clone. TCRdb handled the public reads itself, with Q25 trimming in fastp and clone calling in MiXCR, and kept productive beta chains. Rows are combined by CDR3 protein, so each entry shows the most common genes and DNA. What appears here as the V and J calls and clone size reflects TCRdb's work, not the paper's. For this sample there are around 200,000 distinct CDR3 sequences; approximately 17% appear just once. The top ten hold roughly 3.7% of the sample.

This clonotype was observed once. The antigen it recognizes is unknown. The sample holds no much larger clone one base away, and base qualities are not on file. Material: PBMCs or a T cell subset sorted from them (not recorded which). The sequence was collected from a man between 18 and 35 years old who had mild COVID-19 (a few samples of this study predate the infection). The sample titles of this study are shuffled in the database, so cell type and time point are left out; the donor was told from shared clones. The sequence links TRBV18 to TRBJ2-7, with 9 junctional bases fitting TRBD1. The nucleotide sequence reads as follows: TGTGCCAGCTCACCGGGATTGGACAGGGGTAACGAGCAGTACTTC. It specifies CASSPGLDRGNEQYF.